A single sample is the source of the 30 T cell receptor beta chains below, sequenced in a study of blood T cell repertoires in COVID-19 (dated by TCRdb to about 2020). The library was prepared using the immunoSEQ multiplex PCR assay. TCRdb took over this immuneACCESS table, retaining in-frame rearrangements with V and J assigned. Such tables are incomplete; in checked studies, under half of the missing clones stem from an unresolved V gene, and the remainder is unexplained. A total of about 38,000 clones appear in this sample, around four fifths of them only once. The leading ten clones occupy around 4.9% of the sample. Sequenced material: peripheral blood. These receptors originate from a man aged 45-60 years with active COVID-19.

This chain uses TRBV7-8 with TRBJ1-2, with TRBD1 matching over 8 bases. CDR1 is SGHVS and CDR2 is FQNEAQ in the germline V gene. The CDR3 loop spans 14 amino acids. The V and J ends lost 4 bases and 7 bases, in that order; junction bases with no gene match: 8. CDR3 bases: TGTGCCAGCAGCTCTGACAGGGGTCTCGGTGGCTACACCTTC. The encoded protein is CASSSDRGLGGYTF.

This clone was observed a few times. The chain joins TRBV7-9 to TRBJ1-2; D is possibly TRBD1 (5 bases). The CDR3 is made up of 18 amino acids. V lost 5 bases to trimming and J lost 8 bases, with 30 bases between them. CDR1 SEHNR and CDR2 FQNEAQ come from the germline V gene (reference sequence). CDR3 sequence (DNA): TGTGCCAGCAGCCACGCTAGGAGGGGCCACGGGTCGTCCCCCGGCTACACCTTC. Its protein is CASSHARRGHGSSPGYTF.

This clone was picked up one time. The chain combines TRBV28 with TRBJ1-2; D ambiguous. V was clipped by 3 bases and J by 0 bases, with 14 bases between them. The CDR3 is made up of 16 amino acids. The V gene's germline CDR1 is MDHEN and CDR2 SYDVKM. CDR3 coding DNA: TGTGCCAGCAGTTTTTTTACGATTGCGTCTAACTATGGCTACACCTTC. As protein: CASSFFTIASNYGYTF.

The J gene is TRBJ1-3, the V gene TRBV10-2; 10 nucleotides line up with TRBD1. Germline V lookup: CDR1 WSHSY, CDR2 SAAADI. This CDR3 has 13 amino acids. The V segment lost 11 bases and the J segment 7 bases; nucleotides outside the gene matches: 8. For the CDR3, the DNA is TGCGCCGGCTGGGACAGGGGTGCGAACACCATATATTTT. Amino acids: CAGWDRGANTIYF.

The V and J genes are TRBV18 and TRBJ1-1; weak D call: TRBD1 (6 bases). The length of the CDR3 is 15 residues. The germline gives CDR1 KGHSH, CDR2 LQKENI. V was clipped by 2 bases and J by 5 bases, with 15 bases between them. CDR3 in DNA: TGTGCCAGCTCACCAGTAGCACAGGGTCGTACTGAAGCTTTCTTT. Translating it yields CASSPVAQGRTEAFF.

V gene TRBV19 combines with J gene TRBJ1-1; the match to TRBD1 covers 8 bases. The CDR3 is 13 residues long. V shed 8 bases and J 4 bases; nucleotides not matched to a gene: 6. Germline assignment: CDR1 LNHDA and CDR2 SQIVND (reference sequence). The CDR3 sequence is CASRQGSGTEAFF. Here the CDR3 DNA reads TGTGCCAGTCGACAGGGGTCGGGCACTGAAGCTTTCTTT.

This sequence joins TRBV4-3 and TRBJ1-2; possibly TRBD1 for D (5 bases). Germline V gene lookup returns CDR1 LGHNA and CDR2 YSLEER. The V and J ends lost 4 bases and 8 bases respectively, with 11 bases between them. The CDR3 is 12 residues long. CDR3 DNA sequence: TGCGCCAGCAGCCCTACAGGTGGAGGCTACACCTTC. It yields the protein CASSPTGGGYTF.

The rearrangement joins TRBV15 to TRBJ2-1; the D gene is possibly TRBD2 (5 bases). The CDR3 is 13 amino acids. V lost 7 bases and J 9 bases, leaving 16 bases between the germline ends. The germline V gene encodes CDR1 LNHNV and CDR2 YYDKDF (reference sequence). The CDR3 coding sequence is TGTGCCACCACGGCTAGCAGTTTTGGTGAGCAGTTCTTC. Translation: CATTASSFGEQFF.

The chain carries TRBV12-3 or TRBV12-4 and TRBJ2-5, with D possibly matching TRBD1 (6 bases). The CDR3 totals 13 residues. Trimming cost V 7 bases and J 3 bases, with 12 bases left between them. In nucleotides, the CDR3 is TGTGCCAGCACCCCGACAGGTGAAGAGACCCAGTACTTC. This sequence encodes CASTPTGEETQYF.

The chain employs TRBV5-1 and TRBJ1-1; D is possibly TRBD1 (6 bases). V gave up 4 bases and J gave up 4 bases, with 14 bases separating them. Germline loops: CDR1 SGHRS, CDR2 YFSETQ. This CDR3 region has 14 residues. CDR3 in DNA: TGCGCCAGCAGCCCAGGGGTTGGGGGCACTGAAGCTTTCTTT. This codes for CASSPGVGGTEAFF. Variable domain in full (rest from reference TRBV5-1 and TRBJ1-1): KAGVTQTPRYLIKTRGQQVTLSCSPISGHRSVSWYQQTPGQGLQFLFEYFSETQRNKGNFPGRFSGRQFSNSRSEMNVSTLELGDSALYLCASSPGVGGTEAFFGQGTRLTVV.

Remarks on this clone: Other DNA sequences from this sample encode an identical CDR3 as well. The rearrangement uses TRBV7-9 and TRBJ2-5; weak D call: TRBD2 (5 bases). The length of the CDR3 is 13 residues. The germline V and J ends were trimmed by 2 bases and 2 bases, with 6 bases remaining between them. Germline V gives CDR1 SEHNR, CDR2 FQNEAQ (reference sequence). The CDR3 DNA follows: TGTGCCAGCAGCTTAAGCGGACAAGAGACCCAGTACTTC. This encodes CASSLSGQETQYF.

V usage is TRBV27 and J usage is TRBJ2-5; D unclear. Trimming took off 3 bases at V and 4 bases at J, with 6 bases between the two ends. Germline V gene sequence: CDR1 MNHEY, CDR2 SMNVEV (reference sequence). The CDR3 has 12 residues. CDR3 amino acids: CASSFFRETQYF. The CDR3 DNA is TGTGCCAGCAGTTTCTTTAGAGAGACCCAGTACTTC.

J is TRBJ2-7 and V is TRBV28, with 8 positions matching TRBD1. Losses at the gene ends were 6 bases for V and 2 bases for J; bases not matched to a gene: 6. The length of the CDR3 is 14 residues. Per the germline V gene, CDR1 is MDHEN and CDR2 is SYDVKM. DNA of the CDR3: TGTGCCAGCAGGAGACAGGGGAGAACCTACGAGCAGTACTTC. This encodes CASRRQGRTYEQYF.

This sequence joins TRBV10-3 and TRBJ2-2; tentative D call: TRBD1 (6 bases). The CDR3 is 18 residues long. Germline V gives CDR1 ENHRY, CDR2 SYGVKD. Trimming stripped 4 bases from V and 2 bases from J, with 20 bases between. The CDR3 protein is CAISASWGTSSNTGELFF. CDR3 coding DNA: TGTGCCATCAGTGCCTCATGGGGGACATCAAGTAACACCGGGGAGCTGTTTTTT.

This sequence joins TRBV5-5 and TRBJ2-5; 9 bases line up with TRBD1. The CDR3 has 14 amino acids. Per germline, CDR1 SGHKS and CDR2 YYEKEE (reference sequence). Trimming took 4 bases from V and 5 from J; bases not matched to a gene: 6. The CDR3, as DNA: TGTGCCAGCAGCGTACAGGGGGCCAAGGAGACCCAGTACTTC. It translates to CASSVQGAKETQYF.

This clone was seen once. The rearrangement uses TRBV10-3 and TRBJ2-2; D remains ambiguous. CDR1 and CDR2 from the germline V gene are ENHRY and SYGVKD. This CDR3 comprises 14 residues. V was trimmed by 7 bases and J by 1 base, leaving 10 bases between them. CDR3 sequence (DNA): TGTGCCATCAACGGCAGACTGAACACCGGGGAGCTGTTTTTT. Residues: CAINGRLNTGELFF.

The chain combines TRBV19 with TRBJ1-3; no clear D. Per the germline V gene, CDR1 is LNHDA and CDR2 is SQIVND (reference sequence). There are 10 residues in the CDR3. Trimming cost V 8 bases and J 3 bases, with 2 bases left between them. The CDR3 reads CASRGNTIYF. For the CDR3, the DNA is TGTGCCAGTCGTGGAAACACCATATATTTT.

The chain is built from TRBV7-2 and TRBJ1-5; weak D call: TRBD1 (5 bases). V lost 1 base to trimming and J lost 4 bases, with 11 bases between them. Per the germline V gene, CDR1 is SGHTA and CDR2 is FQGNSA. This CDR3 is 15 amino acids long. For the CDR3, the DNA is TGTGCCAGCAGCTTAGGCGGGGGACGGAATCAGCCCCAGCATTTT. It specifies CASSLGGGRNQPQHF. Variable domain in full (rest from reference TRBV7-2 and TRBJ1-5): GAGVSQSPSNKVTEKGKDVELRCDPISGHTALYWYRQSLGQGLEFLIYFQGNSAPDKSGLPSDRFSAERTGGSVSTLTIQRTQQEDSAVYLCASSLGGGRNQPQHFGDGTRLSIL.

This sequence joins TRBV19 and TRBJ2-2, with D tentatively TRBD2 (6 bases). Per germline, CDR1 LNHDA and CDR2 SQIVND (reference sequence). V lost 3 bases and J 7 bases, leaving 9 bases between the germline ends. The CDR3 spans 13 residues. The CDR3 nucleotides read TGTGCCAGTAGTATCCCGGGGGTCGGGGAGCTGTTTTTT. Its protein product is CASSIPGVGELFF.

This clone is judged medium-sized. This CDR3 is CASSRTSGGELNTGELFF. As DNA, the CDR3 is TGCGCCAGCAGCCGAACTAGCGGGGGGGAACTAAACACCGGGGAGCTGTTTTTT. The J gene is TRBJ2-2, the V gene TRBV4-1, with TRBD2 identical over 13 bases. With 4 bases clipped from V and 2 bases from J, the junction kept 7 bases outside the gene matches. The CDR3 is made up of 18 amino acids. From germline, CDR1 is MGHRA and CDR2 YSYEKL.

V and J are TRBV4-3 and TRBJ2-1; D possibly corresponds to TRBD2 (6 bases). The V gene lost 3 bases and the J gene lost 8 bases, with 8 bases spanning the gap. The germline V gene encodes CDR1 LGHNA and CDR2 YSLEER. The CDR3 has 12 residues. DNA for the CDR3: TGCGCCAGCAGCCACACGGGGGATGAGCAGTTCTTC. Its translation: CASSHTGDEQFF.

The chain joins TRBV10-3 to TRBJ2-7, with 14 bases identical to TRBD2. Germline V lookup: CDR1 ENHRY, CDR2 SYGVKD. CDR3 length: 13 amino acids. Germline trimming cut 11 bases from V and 5 bases from J; bases unmatched to any gene: 5. The CDR3 spells CALGTSGGHEQYF. CDR3 bases: TGTGCCCTGGGGACTAGCGGGGGCCACGAGCAGTACTTC.

In this sample, this clone turned up a few times. The genes are TRBV7-9 and TRBJ1-3; possibly TRBD1 for D (6 bases). Per the germline V gene, CDR1 is SEHNR and CDR2 is FQNEAQ (reference sequence). This CDR3 contains 16 residues. V was pared by 3 bases and J by 2 bases, with 14 bases between. The CDR3 region has the DNA TGTGCCAGCAGCTTGCTACCAGGGACACCTGGAAACACCATATATTTT. It is translated as CASSLLPGTPGNTIYF.

The V gene is TRBV27, the J gene TRBJ2-6, with D possibly matching TRBD1 (6 bases). With 7 bases removed from V and 0 bases from J, the gap between germline ends came to 13 bases. Per germline, CDR1 MNHEY and CDR2 SMNVEV (reference sequence). CDR3 size: 16 residues. CDR3 DNA: TGTGCCAGCACGACAGGCGACCTCTCTGGGGCCAACGTCCTGACTTTC. This encodes CASTTGDLSGANVLTF.

The genes are TRBV2 and TRBJ2-7, with 8 bases lining up with TRBD1. V dropped 7 bases and J dropped 0; count of bases not matched to a gene: 8. The germline gives CDR1 SNHLY, CDR2 FYNNEI. The CDR3 extends over 15 amino acids. CDR3 nucleotide sequence: TGTGCCAGCAAATCCGAGACAGGGGTCTCCTACGAGCAGTACTTC. Translation: CASKSETGVSYEQYF.

The chain links TRBV11-2 to TRBJ2-5, with D possibly matching TRBD1 (5 bases). With 3 bases removed from V and 5 bases from J, the gap between germline ends came to 19 bases. CDR1 SGHAT and CDR2 FQNNGV come from the germline V gene. This CDR3 has 16 amino acids. CDR3 loop: CASSFRADSLHETQYF. The CDR3 nucleotides read TGTGCCAGCAGCTTCAGGGCCGACTCCTTGCATGAGACCCAGTACTTC.

The rearrangement links TRBV27 to TRBJ1-1; possibly TRBD1 for D (6 bases). The CDR3 has 14 amino acids. Germline V gene data show CDR1 as MNHEY and CDR2 as SMNVEV (reference sequence). The V and J ends lost 3 bases and 3 bases respectively, with 11 bases between them. CDR3 DNA sequence: TGTGCCAGCAGTTTTCAGGGGTATCACACTGAAGCTTTCTTT. Translating gives CASSFQGYHTEAFF.

The chain recombines TRBV15 with TRBJ2-1; TRBD2 agrees at 9 bases. The trim removed 0 bases at V and 4 bases at J, leaving 4 bases unmatched. The CDR3 has 16 residues. Looked up from germline, CDR1 is LNHNV and CDR2 is YYDKDF (reference sequence). CDR3 sequence: CATSRDLAGGYNEQFF. The CDR3 bases are TGTGCCACCAGCAGAGATTTGGCGGGGGGGTACAATGAGCAGTTCTTC.

The chain couples TRBV19 to TRBJ2-2; 8 bases are a match to TRBD1. V was clipped by 0 bases and J by 4 bases; unmatched bases: 13. The CDR3 sequence is 19 residues long. The V gene's germline CDR1 is LNHDA and CDR2 SQIVND (reference sequence). The CDR3 region is CASSIDLPGGAGRTGELFF. The CDR3 coding sequence is TGTGCCAGTAGTATAGATCTCCCAGGGGGCGCGGGGCGCACCGGGGAGCTGTTTTTT.

V usage is TRBV2 and J usage is TRBJ2-7; D possibly corresponds to TRBD2 (5 bases). This CDR3 region has 12 residues. Germline V lookup: CDR1 SNHLY, CDR2 FYNNEI. With 10 bases removed from V and 3 bases from J, the gap between germline ends came to 13 bases. The CDR3 DNA reads as TGTGCCACCGAGATCGGGGTCTACGAGCAGTACTTC. The encoded protein is CATEIGVYEQYF.